This is a list of T cell receptor beta chains from one sample in a study of blood T cells in healthy people across ages. TCRdb analysed the 5' RACE reads with MiXCR anew, one entry per CDR3 protein. The profile shows about 840,000 distinct CDR3 sequences, under 35% of them singletons. This same sample was also taken into another study, of T cells of mothers and their children.

Input material: blood. The receptors shown here come from a woman in her thirties or forties in good health. The CDR3 runs from the conserved cysteine through the conserved F or W. D genes are given only for firm matches. A clone size is listed for some rows: how often the clone was seen (once, few, many), or a class if it is expanded.

few NA TRBJ2-7 TRBV13 CASSLAVGTGSSYEQYF TGTGCCAGCAGCTTAGCTGTTGGGACGGGGAGCTCCTACGAGCAGTACTTC
once TRBD1 TRBJ2-2 TRBV29-1 CSVRQGSGELFF TGCAGCGTGAGACAGGGTTCCGGGGAGCTGTTTTTT
NA NA TRBJ2-6 TRBV11-2 CASSPSGQGPSGANVLTF TGTGCCAGCAGCCCGTCCGGGCAGGGACCCTCTGGGGCCAACGTCCTGACTTTC
NA NA TRBJ2-4 TRBV20-1 CSASPGTGLQSEQCF TGCAGTGCTAGCCCGGGGACGGGCCTCCAGAGCGAGCAGTGCTTC
few NA TRBJ1-1 TRBV4-1 CASSQGSGVASEAEAFF TGCGCCAGCAGCCAAGGTTCAGGGGTAGCAAGCGAAGCTGAAGCTTTCTTT
NA NA TRBJ2-5 TRBV11-2 CASSLGGRFQETQYF TGTGCCAGCAGCTTAGGCGGCAGATTCCAAGAGACCCAGTACTTC
NA NA TRBJ2-3 TRBV12-3/TRBV12-4 CASSLRRRLADTQYF TGTGCCAGCAGTTTGCGACGCCGCCTCGCAGATACGCAGTATTTT
NA NA TRBJ1-2 TRBV29-1 CSVGEMRDGYTF TGCAGCGTTGGGGAGATGAGGGACGGCTACACCTTC
few NA TRBJ2-3 TRBV25-1 CASRGGGPTDTQYF TGTGCCAGCAGGGGGGGGGGCCCCACAGATACGCAGTATTTT
once NA TRBJ1-4 TRBV7-9 CASSFDWTGEKLFF TGTGCCAGTAGCTTCGACTGGACCGGTGAAAAACTGTTTTTT
many TRBD2 TRBJ2-1 TRBV4-1 CASSQVSGGYNEQFF TGCGCCAGCAGCCAAGTAAGCGGGGGGTACAATGAGCAGTTCTTC
many TRBD2 TRBJ2-7 TRBV4-1 CASSPSSGGGSYEQYF TGCGCCAGCAGCCCCTCTTCGGGGGGTGGCTCCTACGAGCAGTACTTC
NA NA TRBJ1-2 TRBV14 CASRAAGGFGYTF TGTGCCAGCCGCGCCGCCGGGGGATTTGGCTACACCTTC
NA NA TRBJ2-5 TRBV15 CATSRDVKETQYF TGTGCCACCAGCAGAGATGTTAAAGAGACCCAGTACTTC
many TRBD1 TRBJ1-1 TRBV7-2 CASSYDRGGGEAFF TGTGCCAGCAGTTACGACAGGGGCGGCGGTGAAGCTTTCTTT
NA TRBD1 TRBJ2-7 TRBV28 CASSSLHRGHEQYF TGTGCCAGCAGCTCCCTACACAGGGGCCACGAGCAGTACTTC
many TRBD1 TRBJ2-5 TRBV14 CASSTDRGQETQYF TGTGCCAGCAGCACAGACAGGGGCCAAGAGACCCAGTACTTC
NA TRBD2 TRBJ2-7 TRBV3-1 CASSQGVETSGGNSYEQYF TGTGCCAGCAGCCAGGGAGTTGAGACTAGCGGGGGGAACTCCTACGAGCAGTACTTC
NA TRBD1 TRBJ1-2 TRBV5-1 CASSLSGQGNGYTF TGCGCCAGCAGCTTGTCGGGACAGGGGAATGGCTACACCTTC
few TRBD2 TRBJ2-1 TRBV6-1 CASSEPSGGPYNEQFF TGTGCCAGCAGTGAACCTAGCGGGGGGCCCTACAATGAGCAGTTCTTC
NA NA TRBJ1-2 TRBV7-2 CASSLASPGTMGGYTF TGTGCCAGCAGCTTAGCTTCACCCGGGACAATGGGGGGCTACACCTTC
few NA TRBJ1-1 TRBV7-9 CASSLEGTKNTEAFF TGTGCCAGCAGCTTAGAGGGCACTAAGAACACTGAAGCTTTCTTT
NA NA TRBJ2-7 TRBV28 CASSLNQGTYEQYF TGTGCCAGCAGTTTAAATCAGGGAACCTACGAGCAGTACTTC
NA NA TRBJ1-2 TRBV10-3 CAISDQGLYGYTF TGTGCCATCAGTGACCAGGGCCTCTATGGCTACACCTTC
NA TRBD2 TRBJ2-1 TRBV20-1 CSAGDFGLAIGNEQFF TGCAGTGCTGGAGATTTTGGACTAGCAATCGGAAATGAGCAGTTCTTC
NA NA TRBJ1-1 TRBV2 CASSGGRLNTEAFF TGTGCCAGCAGCGGGGGACGGTTGAACACTGAAGCTTTCTTT
many NA TRBJ2-5 TRBV7-2 CASRRGFQETQYF TGTGCCAGCCGACGGGGTTTTCAAGAGACCCAGTACTTC
NA TRBD2 TRBJ2-5 TRBV20-1 CSGGLAGVQETQYF TGCAGTGGGGGACTAGCGGGGGTCCAAGAGACCCAGTACTTC
NA TRBD1 TRBJ1-4 TRBV7-8 CASSLYQGGSNEKLFF TGTGCCAGCAGCTTATACCAGGGGGGGTCTAATGAAAAACTGTTTTTT
NA NA TRBJ2-1 TRBV6-5 CASSWRQSYNEQFF TGTGCCAGCAGTTGGCGTCAATCCTACAATGAGCAGTTCTTC
NA NA TRBJ1-6 TRBV6-5 CASSYSRLGGISPLHF TGTGCCAGCAGTTACTCGAGGTTGGGGGGCATTTCACCCCTCCACTTT
NA NA TRBJ1-1 TRBV6-4 CASSAGFEAFF TGTGCCAGCAGTGCGGGGTTTGAAGCTTTCTTT
many TRBD2 TRBJ2-5 TRBV5-1 CASSGGGEETQYF TGCGCCAGTAGCGGCGGGGGGGAAGAGACCCAGTACTTC
NA TRBD1 TRBJ1-5 TRBV30 CAWSVRDRAPYSNQPQHF TGTGCCTGGAGTGTAAGGGACAGGGCACCCTATAGCAATCAGCCCCAGCATTTT
NA NA TRBJ2-2 TRBV5-4 CASSLVGSTTGELFF TGTGCCAGCAGCTTGGTTGGCTCAACGACCGGGGAGCTGTTTTTT
few TRBD2 TRBJ2-5 TRBV20-1 CSASREAGLAGVARGETQYF TGCAGTGCTAGTCGTGAGGCAGGTCTAGCGGGAGTCGCCCGTGGAGAGACCCAGTACTTC
few TRBD1 TRBJ1-5 TRBV28 CASSRTGLSNQPQHF TGTGCCAGCAGCCGGACAGGGCTTAGCAATCAGCCCCAGCATTTT
many NA TRBJ2-6 TRBV5-1 CASSLRMPSGANVLTF TGCGCCAGCAGCTTGCGGATGCCCTCTGGGGCCAACGTCCTGACTTTC
NA NA TRBJ2-1 TRBV7-3 CASSLDGSGYNEQFF TGTGCCAGCAGCTTGGACGGGAGTGGCTACAATGAGCAGTTCTTC
NA TRBD1 TRBJ1-1 TRBV11-2 CASSTGANWEAFF TGTGCCAGTTCCACAGGGGCCAATTGGGAAGCTTTCTTT
few NA TRBJ1-1 TRBV20-1 CSAPLTLNTEAFF TGCAGTGCTCCACTGACCCTGAACACTGAAGCTTTCTTT
NA NA TRBJ2-7 TRBV12-3/TRBV12-4 CASSLGGTQYEQYF TGTGCCAGCAGTTTAGGTGGGACTCAATACGAGCAGTACTTC
many TRBD1 TRBJ2-1 TRBV6-4 CASSRDRGDGEQFF TGTGCCAGCAGTCGGGACAGGGGTGATGGTGAGCAGTTCTTC
NA TRBD1 TRBJ1-6 TRBV3-1 CASSLGTGGANSPLHF TGTGCCAGCAGCCTAGGGACAGGGGGCGCAAATTCACCCCTCCACTTT
NA NA TRBJ1-5 TRBV20-1 CSARDRAQRGKPQHF TGCAGTGCTAGAGATAGGGCCCAGAGGGGAAAGCCCCAGCATTTT
once TRBD1 TRBJ2-3 TRBV12-3/TRBV12-4 CASRAWDRGKSTDTQYF TGTGCCAGCAGAGCATGGGACAGGGGGAAGAGCACAGATACGCAGTATTTT
many NA TRBJ2-1 TRBV20-1 CSAPRGGLYNNEQFF TGCAGTGCCCCCAGAGGAGGGCTCTATAACAATGAGCAGTTCTTC
few NA TRBJ2-3 TRBV9 CASSPTPGGHVDTQYF TGTGCCAGCAGCCCCACCCCGGGGGGCCATGTAGATACGCAGTATTTT
NA NA TRBJ2-5 TRBV12-3/TRBV12-4 CASSPIVFSETQYF TGTGCCAGCAGTCCGATAGTTTTTAGCGAGACCCAGTACTTC
few NA TRBJ1-2 TRBV12-3/TRBV12-4 CASSLGVRLISNYGYTF TGTGCCAGCAGTTTAGGGGTCCGACTGATCTCTAACTATGGCTACACCTTC
NA NA TRBJ2-7 TRBV12-3/TRBV12-4 CASSRQHPAYEQYF TGTGCCAGCTCTAGGCAGCACCCAGCCTACGAGCAGTACTTC
many TRBD2 TRBJ2-7 TRBV7-2 CASSFSGGALYEQYF TGTGCCAGCAGCTTTAGCGGGGGGGCGTTATACGAGCAGTACTTC
many TRBD1 TRBJ2-7 TRBV29-1 CSARDRGRNEQYF TGCAGCGCCCGGGACAGGGGGCGGAACGAGCAGTACTTC
NA NA TRBJ2-3 TRBV15 CATSAGTHERGTDTQYF TGTGCCACCAGCGCGGGGACCCACGAGAGGGGCACAGATACGCAGTATTTT
NA NA TRBJ2-5 TRBV6-1 CASSSLLGPEQYF TGTGCCAGCAGTAGCCTACTGGGTCCGGAGCAGTACTTC